This TCR beta chain was captured in a study of T cells in Graves' hyperthyroidism and ophthalmopathy. The sample of blood was obtained at first hyperthyroidism diagnosis (before any ophthalmopathy symptoms). General study points: In the blood, most expanded thyroid clonotypes above 0.001 appeared as well. A model of 13 V-J pairs discriminated ophthalmopathy from stable hyperthyroidism.

TCR beta CDR3 regions were amplified from RNA. A first-round RT-PCR of the TCR CDR3 used the HTBI primer set. One entry per CDR3 protein, called by TCRdb with MiXCR from the multiplex PCR reads. The profile covers over 200,000 distinct CDR3 sequences, with roughly 15% appearing a single time and 10% to 15% taken by the ten largest. Turning to this clonotype: Its cognate antigen is unknown.

Sequences were obtained from blood. This clonotype originated in a woman in her forties with Graves' hyperthyroidism that later progressed to Graves' ophthalmopathy.

The CDR3 spells CASSQYPSGSGYEQYF. CDR3 nucleotide sequence: TGCGCCAGCAGCCAATACCCTAGCGGGAGCGGCTACGAGCAGTACTTC. The rearrangement uses TRBV4-1 and TRBJ2-7; 10 nucleotides agree with TRBD2. With 2 bases clipped from V and 3 bases from J, the junction kept 7 bases outside the gene matches. The CDR3 length is 16 residues. Germline V lookup: CDR1 MGHRA, CDR2 YSYEKL.